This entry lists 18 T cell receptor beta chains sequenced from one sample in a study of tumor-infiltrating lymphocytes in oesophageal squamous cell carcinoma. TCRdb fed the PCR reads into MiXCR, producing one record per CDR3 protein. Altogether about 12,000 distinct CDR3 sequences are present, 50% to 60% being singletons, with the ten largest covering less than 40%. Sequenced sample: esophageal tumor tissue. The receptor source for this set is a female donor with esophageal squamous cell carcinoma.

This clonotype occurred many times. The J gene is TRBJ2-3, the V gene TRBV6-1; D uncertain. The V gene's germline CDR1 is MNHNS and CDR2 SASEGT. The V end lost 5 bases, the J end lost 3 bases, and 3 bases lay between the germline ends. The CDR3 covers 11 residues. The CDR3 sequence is CASSSTDTQYF. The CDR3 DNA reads TGTGCCAGCAGTTCAACAGATACGCAGTATTTT.

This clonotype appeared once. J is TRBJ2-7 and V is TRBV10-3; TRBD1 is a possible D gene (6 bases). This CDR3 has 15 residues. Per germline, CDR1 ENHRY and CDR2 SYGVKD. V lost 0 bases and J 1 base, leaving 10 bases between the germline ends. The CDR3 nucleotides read TGTGCCATCAGTGAGTCAACAGGGAGATCCTACGAGCAGTACTTC. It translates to CAISESTGRSYEQYF.

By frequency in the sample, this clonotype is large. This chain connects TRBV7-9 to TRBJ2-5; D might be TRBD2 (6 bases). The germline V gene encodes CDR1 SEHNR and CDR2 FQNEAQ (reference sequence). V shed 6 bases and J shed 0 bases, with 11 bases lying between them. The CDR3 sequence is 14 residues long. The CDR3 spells CASSYRDYQETQYF. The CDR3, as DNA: TGTGCCAGCAGTTACCGGGACTACCAAGAGACCCAGTACTTC.

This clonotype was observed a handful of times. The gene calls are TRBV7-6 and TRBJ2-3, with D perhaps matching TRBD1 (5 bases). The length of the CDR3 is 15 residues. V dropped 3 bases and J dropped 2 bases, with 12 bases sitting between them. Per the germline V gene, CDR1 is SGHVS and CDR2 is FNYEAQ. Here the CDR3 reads CASSLGRVVTDTQYF. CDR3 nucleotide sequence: TGTGCCAGCAGCTTGGGCAGGGTGGTCACAGATACGCAGTATTTT. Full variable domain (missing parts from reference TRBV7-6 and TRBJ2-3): GAGVSQSPRYKVTKRGQDVALRCDPISGHVSLYWYRQALGQGPEFLTYFNYEAQQDKSGLPNDRFSAERPEGSISTLTIQRTEQRDSAMYRCASSLGRVVTDTQYFGPGTRLTVL.

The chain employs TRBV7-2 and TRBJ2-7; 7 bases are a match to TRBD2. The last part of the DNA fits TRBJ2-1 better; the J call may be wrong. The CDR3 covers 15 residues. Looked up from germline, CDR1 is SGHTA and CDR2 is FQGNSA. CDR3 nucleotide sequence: TGTGCCAGCACCCTCCATGCTAGCGGTTACAATGAGCAGTTCTTC. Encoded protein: CASTLHASGYNEQFF.

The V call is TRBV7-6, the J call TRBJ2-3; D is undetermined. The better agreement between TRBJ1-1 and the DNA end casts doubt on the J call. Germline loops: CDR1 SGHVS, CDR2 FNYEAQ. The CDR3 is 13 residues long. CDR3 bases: TGTGCCAGCAAAAGGACGGGGAACACTGAAGCTTTCTTT. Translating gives CASKRTGNTEAFF.

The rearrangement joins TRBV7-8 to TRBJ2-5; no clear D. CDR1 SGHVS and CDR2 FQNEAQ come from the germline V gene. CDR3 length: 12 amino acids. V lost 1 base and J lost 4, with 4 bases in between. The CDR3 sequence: CASSLVGETQYF. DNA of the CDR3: TGTGCCAGCAGCTTAGTTGGAGAGACCCAGTACTTC.

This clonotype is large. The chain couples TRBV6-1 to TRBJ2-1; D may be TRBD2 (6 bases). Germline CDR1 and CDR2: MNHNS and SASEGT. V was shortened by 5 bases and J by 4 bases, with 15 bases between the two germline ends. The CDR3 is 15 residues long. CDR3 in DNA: TGTGCCAGCAGTTTGGATGGGGGGAGGTACAATGAGCAGTTCTTC. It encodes CASSLDGGRYNEQFF.

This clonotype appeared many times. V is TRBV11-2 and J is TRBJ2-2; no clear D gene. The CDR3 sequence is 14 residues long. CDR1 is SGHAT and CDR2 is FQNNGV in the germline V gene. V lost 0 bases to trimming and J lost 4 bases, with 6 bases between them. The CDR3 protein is CASSLEISTGELFF. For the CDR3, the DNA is TGTGCCAGCAGCTTAGAAATTAGCACCGGGGAGCTGTTTTTT.

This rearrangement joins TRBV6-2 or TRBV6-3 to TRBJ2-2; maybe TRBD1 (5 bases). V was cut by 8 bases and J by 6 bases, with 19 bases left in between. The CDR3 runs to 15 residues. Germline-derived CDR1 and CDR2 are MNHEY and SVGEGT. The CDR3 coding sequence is TGTGCCAGCTACCAATTCGGACAAGGGCCCGGGGAGCTGTTTTTT. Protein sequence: CASYQFGQGPGELFF.

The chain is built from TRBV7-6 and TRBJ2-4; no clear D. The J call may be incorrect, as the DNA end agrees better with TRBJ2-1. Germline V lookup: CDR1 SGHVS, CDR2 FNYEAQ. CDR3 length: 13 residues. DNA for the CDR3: TGTGCCAGCGAAGCCAGGAGTTCTTACGAGCAGTTCTTC. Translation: CASEARSSYEQFF.

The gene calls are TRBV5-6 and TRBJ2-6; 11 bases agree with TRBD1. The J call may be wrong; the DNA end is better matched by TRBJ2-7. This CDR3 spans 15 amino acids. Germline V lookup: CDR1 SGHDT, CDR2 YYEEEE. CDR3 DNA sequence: TGTGCCAGCAGCTTGGTGGGACAGGGGGGACACGAGCAGTACTTC. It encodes CASSLVGQGGHEQYF.

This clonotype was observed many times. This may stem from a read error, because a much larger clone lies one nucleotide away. The CDR3 sequence is CASRPDSGELYF. DNA of the CDR3: TGTGCCAGCAGACCGGACAGCGGGGAGCTGTATTTT. The V and J genes are TRBV6-1 and TRBJ2-3, with D possibly matching TRBD2 (7 bases). Germline CDR1 MNHNS, CDR2 SASEGT. Trimming stripped 6 bases from V and 14 bases from J, with 18 bases between. This CDR3 has 12 amino acids.

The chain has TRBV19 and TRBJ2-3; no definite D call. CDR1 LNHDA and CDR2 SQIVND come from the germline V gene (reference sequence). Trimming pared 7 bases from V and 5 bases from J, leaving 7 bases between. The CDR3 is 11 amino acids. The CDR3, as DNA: TGTGCCAGTATGTTTGGAGATACGCAGTATTTT. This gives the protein CASMFGDTQYF.

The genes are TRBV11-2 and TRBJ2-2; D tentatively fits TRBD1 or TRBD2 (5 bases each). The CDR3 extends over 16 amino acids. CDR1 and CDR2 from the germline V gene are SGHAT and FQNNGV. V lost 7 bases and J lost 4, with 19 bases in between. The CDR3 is CASTAPGTSSTGELFF. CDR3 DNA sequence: TGTGCCAGCACTGCCCCCGGGACCTCGAGCACCGGGGAGCTGTTTTTT.

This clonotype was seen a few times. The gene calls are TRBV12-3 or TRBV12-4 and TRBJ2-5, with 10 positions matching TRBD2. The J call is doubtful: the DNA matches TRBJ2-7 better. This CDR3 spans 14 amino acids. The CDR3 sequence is CASSFSGGAYEQYF. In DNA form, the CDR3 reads TGTGCCAGCAGTTTCAGCGGGGGGGCCTACGAGCAGTACTTC.

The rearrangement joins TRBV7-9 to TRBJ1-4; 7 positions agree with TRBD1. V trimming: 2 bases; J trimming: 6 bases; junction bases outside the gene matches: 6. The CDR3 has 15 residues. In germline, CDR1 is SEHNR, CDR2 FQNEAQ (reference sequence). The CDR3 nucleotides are TGTGCCAGCAGCTTAAGGACAGGCTCTTATGAAAAACTGTTTTTT. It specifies CASSLRTGSYEKLFF.

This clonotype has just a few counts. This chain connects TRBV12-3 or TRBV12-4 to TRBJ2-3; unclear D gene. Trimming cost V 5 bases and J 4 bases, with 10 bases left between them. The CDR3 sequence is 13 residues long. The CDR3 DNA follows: TGTGCCAGCAGTCTCAATCGCGCAGATACGCAGTATTTT. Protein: CASSLNRADTQYF.